This is a list of T cell receptor beta chains from one sample in a study of glioma-infiltrating T cells. MiXCR was run by TCRdb on the multiplex PCR reads, yielding one entry per CDR3 protein. This sample has around 190,000 distinct CDR3 sequences; roughly a third occur once, and the top ten carry 20% to 25%. The sequenced material came from glioma tissue, nonneoplastic brain tissue, or PBMCs (not recorded which). All receptors derive from a human donor with low-grade glioma or glioblastoma, undergoing nonglioma brain surgery, or in good health (not recorded which). Each CDR3 is given with its conserved first and last residue. A D gene is named only where the DNA matches it firmly. The size field is filled for only some rows; it gives once, few, many or a size class.

V gene	clone size	J gene	D gene	CDR3 DNA	CDR3 protein
TRBV25-1	many	TRBJ2-1	-	TGTGCCAGCTCCCCACAGGGTCGCGGAAATGAGCAGTTCTTC	CASSPQGRGNEQFF
TRBV5-5	few	TRBJ2-7	-	TGTGCCAGCAGCCAGCGCAGGGTCTCCTACGAGCAGTACTTC	CASSQRRVSYEQYF
TRBV9	many	TRBJ2-3	TRBD2	TGTGCCAGCAGCTTATCCAGCGGGGGCACAGATACGCAGTATTTT	CASSLSSGGTDTQYF
TRBV24-1	many	TRBJ2-7	TRBD1	TGTGCCACCAGTGAGTCTGGACAGGGGGCACCCTACGAGCAGTACTTC	CATSESGQGAPYEQYF
TRBV2	many	TRBJ2-7	TRBD1	TGTGCCAGCAGTGATCGGGACAGCTCCTACGAGCAGTACTTC	CASSDRDSSYEQYF
TRBV11-2	once	TRBJ2-1	-	TGTGCCAGCAGCTTAGAAGTAACGGGGCCCTACAATGAGCAGTTCTTC	CASSLEVTGPYNEQFF
TRBV12-3/TRBV12-4	few	TRBJ2-3	-	TGTGCCAGCAGTTACTTCGGGATAGGCGATACGCAGTATTTT	CASSYFGIGDTQYF
TRBV11-1	-	TRBJ2-1	TRBD1	TGTGCCAGCAGCCTCAATAACAGGGGGCTTAACAATGAGCAGTTCTTC	CASSLNNRGLNNEQFF
TRBV7-2	many	TRBJ2-7	-	TGTGCCAGCAGCTTTTGGGCGAGCTCCTACGAGCAGTACTTC	CASSFWASSYEQYF
TRBV2	few	TRBJ1-2	-	TGTGCCAGCAGCGTCGTAAGGGACCCTGGCTATGGCTACACCTTC	CASSVVRDPGYGYTF
TRBV4-3	-	TRBJ2-2	TRBD2	TGCGCCAGCAGCCAAGACGTAGCGGGAGTCCCCGGGGAGCTGTTTTTT	CASSQDVAGVPGELFF
TRBV15	-	TRBJ2-1	-	TGTGCCACCAGCACCTGGAGCCCCCATGAGCAGTTCTTC	CATSTWSPHEQFF
TRBV5-1	-	TRBJ1-2	-	TGCGCCAGCAGCTTGGGGGACGGAGGGTATGGCTACACCTTC	CASSLGDGGYGYTF
TRBV29-1	many	TRBJ2-7	-	TGCACCGCCACGGACTCCTACGAGCAGTACTTC	CTATDSYEQYF
TRBV4-1	-	TRBJ2-3	TRBD2	TGTGCCAGCAGCTTAGGCGGGAGGGCCATAGATACGCAGTATTTT	CASSLGGRAIDTQYF
TRBV4-2	many	TRBJ1-1	TRBD1	TGTGCCAGCAGCCCAACGGGACAGATGAACACTGAAGCTTTCTTT	CASSPTGQMNTEAFF
TRBV11-1	many	TRBJ2-7	-	TGTGCCAGCGGGGGAAACTACGAGCAGTACTTC	CASGGNYEQYF
TRBV7-2	many	TRBJ1-2	-	TGTGCCAGCAGCTTCGGTGTCTCGGGCTACACCTTC	CASSFGVSGYTF
TRBV4-3	many	TRBJ1-1	-	TGCGCCAGCAGCCAAGATCGGTCCTCTGGGCCGAACACTGAAGCTTTCTTT	CASSQDRSSGPNTEAFF
TRBV7-9	-	TRBJ2-2	TRBD2	TGTGCCAGCAGTAGACCTAGCGGGATCAACACCGGGGAGCTGTTTTTT	CASSRPSGINTGELFF
TRBV5-8	-	TRBJ1-2	-	TGTGCCAGCAGCTCTAGGGACTATGGCTACACCTTC	CASSSRDYGYTF
TRBV5-1	many	TRBJ1-2	-	TGCGCCAGCAGCTTGCTGGACAGAGTTAACTATGGCTACACCTTC	CASSLLDRVNYGYTF
TRBV7-2	many	TRBJ2-1	TRBD2	TGTGCCAGCAGTATTTCCGGGACTAGCGGACAAGAGTGGATAGTCGAGCAGTTCTTC	CASSISGTSGQEWIVEQFF
TRBV30	-	TRBJ1-5	TRBD1	TGTGCCTGGGGTGGACAGGGCAATGAGATCAATCAGCCCCAGCATTTT	CAWGGQGNEINQPQHF
TRBV6-1	many	TRBJ1-2	-	TGTGCCAGCAGAACCCGAAACACAGGGAAAAGTTTACCTGGCTACACCTTC	CASRTRNTGKSLPGYTF
TRBV9	-	TRBJ2-7	-	TGTGCCAGCAGCGCTGATCCGACAGTACACTCCTACGAGCAGTACTTC	CASSADPTVHSYEQYF
TRBV5-1	many	TRBJ1-5	-	TGCGCCAGCAGCGCGAGTGGAGGGAGCAATCAGCCCCAGCATTTT	CASSASGGSNQPQHF
TRBV28	many	TRBJ1-5	-	TGTGCCAGCAGTTTTCAGCTCCGGGAGCCCCAGCATTTT	CASSFQLREPQHF
TRBV7-2	many	TRBJ1-3	-	TGTGCCAGCAGCCTAAGAACCGCCTCTGGAAACACCATATATTTT	CASSLRTASGNTIYF
TRBV10-3	-	TRBJ2-5	TRBD1	TGTGCCATCAGTGCCTCCGGGACAGACCAAGAGGCCAAGTACTTC	CAISASGTDQEAKYF
TRBV19	-	TRBJ2-1	-	TGTGCCACCCGTCACGGGAGATACAATGAGCAGTTCTTC	CATRHGRYNEQFF
TRBV10-3	many	TRBJ2-1	-	TGTGCCATCACACGGGACGCAGCAACCTACAATGAGCAGTTCTTC	CAITRDAATYNEQFF
TRBV7-2	many	TRBJ2-5	TRBD2	TGTGCCAGCAGCCAGGGACTAGCGGGAGGCCTCCAAGAGACCCAGTACTTC	CASSQGLAGGLQETQYF
TRBV11-2	-	TRBJ2-7	-	TGTGCCAGCAGCCGAATGTGGGGGCGCCCCTACGAGCAGTACTTC	CASSRMWGRPYEQYF
TRBV12-3/TRBV12-4	many	TRBJ2-3	TRBD1	TGTGCCAGCAGTTTTGGCAGGGGGAGCACAGATACGCAGTATTTT	CASSFGRGSTDTQYF
TRBV7-9	many	TRBJ2-3	-	TGTGCCAGCAGCTTGACCCCATCGGGGCCAGATACGCAGTATTTT	CASSLTPSGPDTQYF
TRBV7-2	many	TRBJ2-3	TRBD2	TGTGCCAGCAGCTTACAGGCGGGAGCAGATACGCAGTATTTT	CASSLQAGADTQYF
TRBV28	many	TRBJ2-7	-	TGTGCCAGCAGTCGCCCCGGGACCCTATCCTACGAGCAGTACTTC	CASSRPGTLSYEQYF
TRBV4-1	many	TRBJ2-1	TRBD2	TGCGCCAGCAGCCAAGATAGGTCCGGGACTAGCGGGCTCGAGCAGTTCTTC	CASSQDRSGTSGLEQFF
TRBV11-2	many	TRBJ1-2	-	TGTGCCAGCACCCCTTGGGGGACGCGGGGCTACACCTTC	CASTPWGTRGYTF
TRBV18	-	TRBJ2-5	-	TGTGCCAGCTCAAACTCCGGGACCTACCAAGAGACCCAGTACTTC	CASSNSGTYQETQYF
TRBV4-1	many	TRBJ1-6	TRBD1	TGCGCCAGCAGCCAAGGGCCCGGGACAGGGAATTCACCCCTCCACTTT	CASSQGPGTGNSPLHF
TRBV12-5	many	TRBJ1-2	-	TGTGCTAGTGGTACCGCCTCCGCGATCTATGGCTACACCTTC	CASGTASAIYGYTF
TRBV14	-	TRBJ2-1	-	TGTGCCAGCAGCCAAGAGTTTGTAGGCGGGGAGCAGTTCTTC	CASSQEFVGGEQFF
TRBV18	many	TRBJ2-7	-	TGTGCCAGCTCAACCCAGGGTCGGTCCTACGAGCAGTACTTC	CASSTQGRSYEQYF
TRBV3-1	-	TRBJ2-3	TRBD2	TGTGCCAGCAGCCAAGAAGCTCTAGCGGGCACAGATACGCAGTATTTT	CASSQEALAGTDTQYF
TRBV11-2	few	TRBJ2-1	TRBD2	TGTGCCAGCAGGGCGACTAGCGGAAGGGGCAATGAGCAGTTCTTC	CASRATSGRGNEQFF
TRBV5-5	-	TRBJ1-2	TRBD1	TGTGCCAGCAGCCCATCGACAGGGTCGGACTATGGCTACACCTTC	CASSPSTGSDYGYTF
TRBV7-9	once	TRBJ2-2	-	TGTGCCAGCAGCCTCCGGGACTTGAACACCGGGGAGATGCTTTTT	CASSLRDLNTGEMLF
TRBV4-3	many	TRBJ2-3	-	TGCGCCAGCAGCCAAGACTGGCAAACAGATACGCAGTATTTT	CASSQDWQTDTQYF